The 15 T cell receptor beta chains below all came from one sample that was sequenced in a study of T cell clonality in common variable immunodeficiency. Clones were sequenced by immunoSEQ multiplex PCR, and TCRdb holds only the in-frame ones, with some missing. This repertoire lists about 43,000 clones without singletons; around 2.1% sits in the top ten. Sequencing was performed on peripheral blood mononuclear cells. All receptors come from a person between 18 and 69 years old in good health.

In this sample, this clone turned up many times. The read ends 3 residues before the CDR3 terminus; that terminus is restored from the germline J gene. The rearrangement links TRBV6-2 or TRBV6-3 to TRBJ1-1, with 11 bases that match TRBD1. CDR1 is MNHEY, CDR2 SVGEGT, per germline. After removal of 11 bases from V and 3 bases from J, the junction contained 11 bases not matched to a gene. This CDR3 contains 15 residues. CDR3 region: CASVGQGAVYTEAFF. The part of the CDR3 DNA that was read is TGTGCCTCCGTAGGACAGGGGGCGGTGTACACTGAA.

Many counts were recorded for this clone. CDR3 DNA, as far as it was read: TGCAGTGCTCCGAAAGCCGGGACAGGGAGTAACTATGGC. Amino acids: CSAPKAGTGSNYG. The full CDR3 reads CSAPKAGTGSNYGYTF. The chain employs TRBV20-1 and TRBJ1-2; 9 bases are a match to TRBD1. The CDR3 extends 3 residues past the end of the read, so its final part is completed from the germline J gene. The CDR3 is 16 residues long. The J segment lost 1 base and the V segment lost 5 bases, leaving 11 bases of the junction unmatched. CDR1 is DFQATT and CDR2 is SNEGSKA in the germline V gene (reference sequence).

This clone was seen ten or more times. The CDR3 region is CASSTSGTVTDTQYF. The covered CDR3 bases are TGTGCCAGTAGTACCTCCGGGACAGTTACAGATACG. The chain has TRBV19 and TRBJ2-3, with 7 positions matching TRBD1. The DNA ends 3 residues before the CDR3 does, and the rest of the CDR3 is filled in from the germline J gene. This CDR3 region has 15 residues. Germline lookup yields CDR1 LNHDA and CDR2 SQIVND (reference sequence). Losses at the gene ends were 4 bases for V and 3 bases for J; bases not matched to a gene: 7.

Details on this clone: With the read ending 3 residues before the CDR3 end, the germline J gene is used to fill in that end. The genes are TRBV2 and TRBJ2-2, with 14 bases lining up with TRBD2. The germline gives CDR1 SNHLY, CDR2 FYNNEI. The trim removed 6 bases at V and 4 bases at J, leaving 1 base unmatched. CDR3 length: 15 residues. CDR3 residues: CASRGLAGGTGELFF. CDR3 DNA (partial): TGTGCCAGCAGAGGACTAGCGGGAGGCACCGGGGAG.

This clone occurred many times. Coverage ceases 3 residues before the CDR3 finishes, and the germline J gene fills in the end. V and J are TRBV30 and TRBJ2-3; TRBD2 might be the D (6 bases). Germline V gene data show CDR1 as GTSNPN and CDR2 as SVGIG (reference sequence). V lost 2 bases to trimming and J lost 4 bases, with 7 bases between them. This CDR3 comprises 12 residues. The CDR3 spells CAWSRLADTQYF. Partial CDR3 DNA: TGTGCCTGGAGTCGACTAGCAGATACG.

This clone came up many times. The read terminates 3 residues ahead of where the CDR3 ends, so the germline J gene completes it. The chain employs TRBV29-1 and TRBJ2-3; D uncertain. Trimming left V 1 base short and J 1 base short, with 9 bases between. The CDR3 covers 14 residues. Germline-derived CDR1 and CDR2 are SQVTM and ANQGSEA. Incomplete CDR3 DNA: TGCAGCGTTGAAGGAGCGACCCGCACAGATACG. Translation: CSVEGATRTDT. The full CDR3 sequence reads CSVEGATRTDTQYF.

This clone was seen ten or more times. The missing CDR3 end, 3 residues past where the read stops, is filled in from the germline J gene. The rearrangement uses TRBV30 and TRBJ1-3; D might be TRBD1 (6 bases). V gave up 3 bases and J gave up 3 bases, with 12 bases separating them. The CDR3 sequence is 14 residues long. Germline V gene data show CDR1 as GTSNPN and CDR2 as SVGIG (reference sequence). Partial CDR3 DNA: TGTGCCTGGAGCCAGGACAGAATTGGAAACACC. The encoded protein is CAWSQDRIGNT. The CDR3, in full, reads CAWSQDRIGNTIYF. The variable domain in full, completed from reference TRBV30 and TRBJ1-3, reads SQTIHQWPATLVQPVGSPLSLECTVEGTSNPNLYWYRQAAGRGLQLLFYSVGIGQISSEVPQNLSASRPQDRQFILSSKKLLLSDSGFYLCAWSQDRIGNTIYFGEGSWLTVV.

This clone was counted at least ten times. The DNA read from the CDR3 is TGTGCCAGCAGCTTAGTAAGTCTTGCCAGTGAA. It encodes CASSLVSLASE. The whole CDR3 protein is CASSLVSLASEAFF. J is TRBJ1-1 and V is TRBV7-2, with no clear D. The read ends 3 residues shy of where the CDR3 ends; the end is completed using the germline J gene. V dropped 1 base and J dropped 7 bases, with 13 bases sitting between them. Per the germline V gene, CDR1 is SGHTA and CDR2 is FQGNSA. This CDR3 has 14 residues.

To note about this clone: From the germline J gene comes the end of the CDR3, since the read stops 3 residues before it. The rearrangement joins TRBV5-6 to TRBJ2-3, with TRBD1 identical over 7 bases. The CDR3 extends over 14 amino acids. Germline lookup yields CDR1 SGHDT and CDR2 YYEEEE. Here the CDR3 reads CASSLEGGGKPQYF. The part of the CDR3 DNA that was read is TGTGCCAGCAGCTTGGAAGGGGGCGGTAAGCCG. The full variable domain, with the rest looked up from reference TRBV5-6 and TRBJ2-3, is DAGVTQSPTHLIKTRGQQVTLRCSPKSGHDTVSWYQQALGQGPQFIFQYYEEEERQRGNFPDRFSGHQFPNYSSELNVNALLLGDSALYLCASSLEGGGKPQYFGPGTRLTVL.

This clone was seen many times. The read is 3 residues too short to cover the CDR3 end, so that end is filled in from the germline J gene. The rearrangement uses TRBV7-9 and TRBJ1-3, with D possibly matching TRBD1 (5 bases). The CDR3 extends over 14 amino acids. Germline CDR1 reads SEHNR; CDR2 reads FQNEAQ (reference sequence). The V and J ends lost 4 bases and 1 base respectively, with 8 bases between them. CDR3 loop: CASSSEGSGNTIYF. CDR3 DNA, as far as it was read: TGTGCCAGCAGCTCGGAGGGGTCTGGAAACACC.

Of note for this clone: Read sequence stops 3 residues before the CDR3 end, and the germline J gene provides the missing end. The chain employs TRBV29-1 and TRBJ1-3, with TRBD1 as a possible D gene (5 bases). Trimming stripped 3 bases from V and 0 bases from J, with 9 bases between. From germline, CDR1 is SQVTM and CDR2 ANQGSEA. CDR3 length: 14 amino acids. CDR3 DNA, as far as it was read: TGCAGCGTTGATGAGGGGTTCTCTGGAAACACC. Its protein product is CSVDEGFSGNT. The whole CDR3 protein is CSVDEGFSGNTIYF.

In this sample, this clone turned up many times. Sequencing ends 3 residues short of the CDR3 end; the germline J gene provides the rest. The chain has TRBV20-1 and TRBJ2-1, with TRBD2 as a possible D gene (5 bases). The CDR3 loop spans 15 amino acids. Between the trimmed V and J ends, which lost 1 base and 9 bases, there was a span of 19 bases. CDR1 DFQATT and CDR2 SNEGSKA come from the germline V gene (reference sequence). The CDR3 reads CSARVDSNFMGEQFF. The CDR3 DNA, read in part, is TGCAGTGCTAGAGTGGACTCCAACTTCATGGGTGAG.

This clone occurred many times. CDR3 loop: CASSQDGGLGDTEAFF. The sequenced part of the CDR3 DNA is TGTGCCAGCAGCCAAGATGGGGGGTTAGGGGACACTGAA. J is TRBJ1-1 and V is TRBV4-2; TRBD1 might be the D (5 bases). The CDR3 end falls 3 residues outside the read, so it is completed with the germline J gene. Trimming shortened V by 0 bases and J by 3 bases, and 14 bases separated the two germline ends. This CDR3 has 16 amino acids. Per germline, CDR1 LGHNA and CDR2 YNFKEQ.

This clone was observed at least ten times. Sequencing ends 3 residues short of the CDR3 end; the germline J gene provides the rest. The chain joins TRBV30 to TRBJ2-3; tentative D call: TRBD2 (7 bases). With 4 bases removed from V and 5 bases from J, the gap between germline ends came to 16 bases. This CDR3 contains 14 residues. In germline, CDR1 is GTSNPN, CDR2 SVGIG (reference sequence). This CDR3 reads CAWTPGGRGDTQYF. Incomplete CDR3 DNA: TGTGCCTGGACCCCGGGGGGCCGGGGAGATACG.

This clone came up many times. The read ends 3 residues before the CDR3 terminus; that terminus is restored from the germline J gene. The gene calls are TRBV9 and TRBJ2-1, with 12 nucleotides matching TRBD2. With V trimmed by 3 bases and J by 6 bases, 4 bases remained unmatched. Per germline, CDR1 SGDLS and CDR2 YYNGEE. The length of the CDR3 is 15 residues. The CDR3 DNA, read in part, is TGTGCCAGCAGCGGACTAGCGGGGGAGGTCAATGAG. Translated, it gives CASSGLAGEVNE. The entire CDR3 sequence reads CASSGLAGEVNEQFF. The full variable domain, completed using reference TRBV9 and TRBJ2-1, is DSGVTQTPKHLITATGQRVTLRCSPRSGDLSVYWYQQSLDQGLQFLIQYYNGEERAKGNILERFSAQQFPDLHSELNLSSLELGDSALYFCASSGLAGEVNEQFFGPGTRLTVL.